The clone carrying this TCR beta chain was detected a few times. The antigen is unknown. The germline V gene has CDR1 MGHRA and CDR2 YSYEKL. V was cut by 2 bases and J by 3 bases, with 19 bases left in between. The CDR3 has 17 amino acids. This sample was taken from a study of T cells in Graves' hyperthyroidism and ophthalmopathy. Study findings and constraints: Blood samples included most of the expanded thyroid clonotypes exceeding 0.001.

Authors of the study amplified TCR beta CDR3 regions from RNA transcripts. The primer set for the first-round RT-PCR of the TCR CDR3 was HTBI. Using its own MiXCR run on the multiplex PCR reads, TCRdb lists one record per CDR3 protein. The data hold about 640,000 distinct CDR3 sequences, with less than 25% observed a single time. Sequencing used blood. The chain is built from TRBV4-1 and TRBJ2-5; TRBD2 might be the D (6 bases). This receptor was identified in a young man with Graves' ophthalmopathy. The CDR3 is CASSQKPLGGAKETQYF. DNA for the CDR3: TGCGCCAGCAGCCAAAAACCTCTCGGAGGGGCGAAAGAGACCCAGTACTTC.